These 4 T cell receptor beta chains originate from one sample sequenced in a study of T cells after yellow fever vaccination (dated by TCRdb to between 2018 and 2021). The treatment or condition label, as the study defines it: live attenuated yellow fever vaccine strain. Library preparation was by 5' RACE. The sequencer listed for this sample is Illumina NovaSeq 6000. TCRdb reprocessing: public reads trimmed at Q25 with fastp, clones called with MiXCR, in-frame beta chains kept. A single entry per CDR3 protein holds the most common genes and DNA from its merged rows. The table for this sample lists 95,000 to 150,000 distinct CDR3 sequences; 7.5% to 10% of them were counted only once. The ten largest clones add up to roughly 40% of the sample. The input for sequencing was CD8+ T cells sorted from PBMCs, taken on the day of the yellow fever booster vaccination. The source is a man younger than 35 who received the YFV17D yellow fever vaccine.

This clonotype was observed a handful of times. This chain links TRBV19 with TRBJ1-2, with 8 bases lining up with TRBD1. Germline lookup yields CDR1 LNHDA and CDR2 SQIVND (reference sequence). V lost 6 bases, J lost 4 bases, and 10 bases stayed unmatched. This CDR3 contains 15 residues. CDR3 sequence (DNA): TGTGCCAGTAGCGACCGGGACAGGAGGTTCTATGGCTACACCTTC. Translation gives CASSDRDRRFYGYTF.

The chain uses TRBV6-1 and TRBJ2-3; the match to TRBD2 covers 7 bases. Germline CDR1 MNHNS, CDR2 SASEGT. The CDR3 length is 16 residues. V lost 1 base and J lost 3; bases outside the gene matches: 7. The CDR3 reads CASSEGTAGPTDTQYF. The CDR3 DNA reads TGTGCCAGCAGTGAAGGTACAGCGGGACCGACAGATACGCAGTATTTT.

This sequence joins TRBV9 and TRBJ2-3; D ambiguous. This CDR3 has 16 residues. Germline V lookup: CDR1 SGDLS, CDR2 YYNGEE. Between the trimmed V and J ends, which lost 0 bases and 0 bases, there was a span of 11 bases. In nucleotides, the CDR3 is TGTGCCAGCAGCGTAGTGGCCAAAATTAGCACAGATACGCAGTATTTT. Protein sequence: CASSVVAKISTDTQYF.

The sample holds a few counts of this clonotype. CDR3 DNA sequence: TGCGCCAGCAGCCAAGTTGGAGGGAAGGAGACCCAGTACTTC. This encodes CASSQVGGKETQYF. V usage is TRBV4-1 and J usage is TRBJ2-5; possible D gene TRBD2, 6 bases. Germline values: CDR1 MGHRA, CDR2 YSYEKL. The CDR3 extends over 14 amino acids. Trimming stripped 1 base from V and 5 bases from J, with 11 bases between.